This TCR beta chain is from a study of blood T cell repertoires in COVID-19. The ends lost 10 bases at V and 8 bases at J; junction bases unmatched: 3. Germline loops: CDR1 LNHDA, CDR2 SQIVND (reference sequence). This CDR3 spans 10 amino acids. Authors' analysis steps: Amplification with reference gene primers provided the estimates of nucleated cell counts. Produced via immunoSEQ multiplex PCR; TCRdb's table is partial and in-frame only. That table gives V, J and clone size, and the DNA gave D and trimming. Of 160,000 or so clones listed, around 84% are singletons. This TCR was sampled from a man aged 50 to 59 who had recovered from COVID-19. The sequenced material came from PBMCs or T cells enriched from blood (not recorded which). This chain links TRBV19 with TRBJ2-3, with TRBD2 matching 7 bases. This CDR3 reads CATSGVTQYF. For the CDR3, the DNA is TGTGCCACCAGCGGGGTTACGCAGTATTTT.